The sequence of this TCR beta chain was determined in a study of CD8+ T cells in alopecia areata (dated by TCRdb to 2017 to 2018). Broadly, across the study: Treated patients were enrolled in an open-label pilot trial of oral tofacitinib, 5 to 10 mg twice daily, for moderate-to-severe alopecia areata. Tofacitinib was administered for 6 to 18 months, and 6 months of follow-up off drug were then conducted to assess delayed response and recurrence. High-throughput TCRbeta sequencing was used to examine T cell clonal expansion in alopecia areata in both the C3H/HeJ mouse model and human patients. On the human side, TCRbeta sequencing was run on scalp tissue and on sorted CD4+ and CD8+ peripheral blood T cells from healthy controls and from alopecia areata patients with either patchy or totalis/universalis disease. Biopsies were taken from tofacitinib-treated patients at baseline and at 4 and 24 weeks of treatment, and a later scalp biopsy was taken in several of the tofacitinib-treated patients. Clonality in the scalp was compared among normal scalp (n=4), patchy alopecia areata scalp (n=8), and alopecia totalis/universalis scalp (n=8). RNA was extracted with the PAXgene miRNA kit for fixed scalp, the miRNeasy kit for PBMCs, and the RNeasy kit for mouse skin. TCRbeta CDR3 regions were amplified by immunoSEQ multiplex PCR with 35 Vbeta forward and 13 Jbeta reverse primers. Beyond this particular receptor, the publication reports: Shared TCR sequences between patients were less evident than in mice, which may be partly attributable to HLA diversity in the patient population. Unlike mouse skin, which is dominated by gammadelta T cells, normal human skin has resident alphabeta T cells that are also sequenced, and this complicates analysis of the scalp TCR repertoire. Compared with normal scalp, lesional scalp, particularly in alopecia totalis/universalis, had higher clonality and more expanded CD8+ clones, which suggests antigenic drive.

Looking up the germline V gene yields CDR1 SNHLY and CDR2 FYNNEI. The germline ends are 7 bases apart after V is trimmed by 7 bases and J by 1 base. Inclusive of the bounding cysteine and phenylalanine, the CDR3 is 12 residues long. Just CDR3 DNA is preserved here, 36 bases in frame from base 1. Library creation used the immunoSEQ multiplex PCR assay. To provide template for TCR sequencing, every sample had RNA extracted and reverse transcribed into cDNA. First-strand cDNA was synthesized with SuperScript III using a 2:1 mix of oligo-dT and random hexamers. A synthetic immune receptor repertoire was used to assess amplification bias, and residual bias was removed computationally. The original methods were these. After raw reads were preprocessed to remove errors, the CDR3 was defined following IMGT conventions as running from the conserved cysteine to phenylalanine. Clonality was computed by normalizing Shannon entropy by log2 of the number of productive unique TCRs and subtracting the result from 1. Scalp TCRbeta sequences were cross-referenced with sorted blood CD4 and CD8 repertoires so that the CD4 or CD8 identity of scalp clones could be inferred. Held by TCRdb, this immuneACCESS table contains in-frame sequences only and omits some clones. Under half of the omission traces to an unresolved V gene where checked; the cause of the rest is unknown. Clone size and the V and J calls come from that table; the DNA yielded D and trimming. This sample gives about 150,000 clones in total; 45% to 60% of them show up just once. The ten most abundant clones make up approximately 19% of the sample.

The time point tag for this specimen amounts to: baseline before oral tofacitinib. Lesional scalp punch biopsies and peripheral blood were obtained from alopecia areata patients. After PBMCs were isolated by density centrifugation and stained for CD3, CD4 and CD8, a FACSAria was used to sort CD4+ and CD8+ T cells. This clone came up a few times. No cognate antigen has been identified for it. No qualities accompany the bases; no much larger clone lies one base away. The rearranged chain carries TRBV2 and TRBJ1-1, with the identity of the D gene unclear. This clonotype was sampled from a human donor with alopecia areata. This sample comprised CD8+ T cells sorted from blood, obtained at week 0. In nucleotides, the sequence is TGTGCCAGCATACCTGGGAACACTGAAGCTTTCTTT. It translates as CASIPGNTEAFF. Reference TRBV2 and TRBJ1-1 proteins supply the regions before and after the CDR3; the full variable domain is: EPEVTQTPSHQVTQMGQEVILRCVPISNHLYFYWYRQILGQKVEFLVSFYNNEISEKSEIFDDQFSVERPDGSNFTLKIRSTKLEDSAMYFCASIPGNTEAFFGQGTRLTVV.